The following is a TCR beta chain sequence with its context. The antigen is unknown. The entry originates in a study of CD8+ T cells in alopecia areata. Study results and limitations: For patients receiving tofacitinib, scalp clonality and expanded CD8+ clones among the top 100 significantly decreased. Higher clonality was seen in lesional scalp than in normal scalp, especially in alopecia totalis/universalis.

The CDR3 loop spans 17 amino acids. With V trimmed by 0 bases and J by 1 base, 6 bases remained unmatched. Germline V gene data show CDR1 as SNHLY and CDR2 as FYNNEI. Extracted RNA was reverse transcribed, and the resulting cDNA served as sequencing template. Profiling relied on immunoSEQ multiplex PCR, and the TCRdb table lists in-frame clones only, not all of them. The repertoire holds 95,000 to 100,000 clones, with around 60% as singletons. Treatment indicated: oral pan-JAK inhibitor, 5-10 mg twice daily. The chain uses TRBV2 and TRBJ1-1; 9 bases match TRBD1. The sequencing used CD8+ T cells sorted from blood, collected at roughly week 55, from a patient treated with tofacitinib. This receptor was obtained from a human donor with alopecia areata. CDR3 in amino acids: CASSEARGQGKNTEAFF. The DNA for the CDR3 is TGTGCCAGCAGTGAAGCCCGCGGACAGGGGAAGAACACTGAAGCTTTCTTT.